This T cell receptor beta chain came from a study of T-cell memory formation after mild COVID-19. Study results and limitations: Later expanders leaned CD4+, whereas day 15 to 85 contracting clones were balanced CD4/CD8. In pre-infection memory, a portion of responding clones appeared, which suggested that cross-reactive memory joined. Still unconfirmed is whether the second-wave clones peaking on day 37 recognized SARS-CoV-2. Contracting CD8+ clones were enriched in EMRA, CD4+ mainly in CM and EM.

TCRdb itself ran the 5' RACE reads through MiXCR, one entry per CDR3 protein. Among around 140,000 distinct CDR3 sequences listed, under 30% were seen once. A note on this clonotype: The antigen remains undetermined.

Per the germline V gene, CDR1 is DFQATT and CDR2 is SNEGSKA (reference sequence). The CDR3 extends over 14 amino acids. Trimming removed 2 bases from V and 7 bases from J, with 12 bases in between. J is TRBJ1-6 and V is TRBV20-1; D remains ambiguous. Sequencing was done on a sample of PBMCs or a T cell subset sorted from them (not recorded which). The sequence derives from an adult woman who had mild COVID-19 (a few samples of this study predate the infection). Cell type and time point are not known. This chain's CDR3 is CSARRGGENSPLHF. In nucleotides, the CDR3 is TGCAGTGCTAGAAGAGGCGGTGAAAATTCACCCCTCCACTTT.